This is a list of T cell receptor beta chains from one sample in a study of CXCR3-negative and CXCR3-positive naive CD8 T cells. TCRdb reanalyzed the 5' RACE reads, giving one entry per CDR3 protein sequence and no DNA. The listing records roughly 56,000 distinct CDR3 sequences. The specimen was naive CXCR3- CD8+ T cells from blood. Receptor source: a human donor in good health. Some clones in this sample may be carry-over from other donors' samples. The CDR3 runs from the conserved cysteine through the conserved F or W.

J,V,CDR3
TRBJ1-2,TRBV7-9,CASSLAGGEGDGYTF
TRBJ2-6,TRBV6-2/TRBV6-3,CASSSRDRGPPGANVLTF
TRBJ2-3,TRBV28,CASSRYSAATDTQYF
TRBJ2-5,TRBV12-3/TRBV12-4,CASSFPGLGETQYF
TRBJ2-7,TRBV29-1,CSVDRGESEQYF
TRBJ2-3,TRBV4-2,CASSHADPPDTQYF
TRBJ2-1,TRBV6-2/TRBV6-3,CASMDYNEQFF
TRBJ2-3,TRBV2,CASSSLAGADTQYF
TRBJ2-3,TRBV20-1,CSASVEESGSVNTQYF
TRBJ2-1,TRBV4-3,CASSQDRQGYNEQFF
TRBJ2-7,TRBV27,CASSLGNSYEQYF
TRBJ2-7,TRBV29-1,CSVEEAYEQYF
TRBJ2-7,TRBV7-6,CASSLVESYEQYF
TRBJ1-5,TRBV7-2,CASSDHRIDQPQHF
TRBJ2-2,TRBV6-6,CAGEGSPGELFF
TRBJ2-5,TRBV12-5,CASGLGGSETQYF
TRBJ2-1,TRBV29-1,CSVADRVSNEQFF
TRBJ1-1,TRBV29-1,CSVVRGLGAEAFF
TRBJ2-5,TRBV20-1,CSARGLAGGPVGQETQYF
TRBJ2-3,TRBV7-3,CASSSTSGDRTDTQYF
TRBJ2-1,TRBV7-8,CASSLSSGGLYNEQFF
TRBJ2-7,TRBV7-6,CASSSRGVLTYEQYF
TRBJ2-5,TRBV6-6,CASSYSMPEETQYF
TRBJ2-7,TRBV27,CASRDFISYEQYF
TRBJ1-2,TRBV7-2,CASSEVPSVEHNYGYTF
TRBJ2-3,TRBV29-1,CSVVSAGFTDTQYF
TRBJ1-5,TRBV7-9,CASSSHPGGRAVGRQPQHF
TRBJ2-5,TRBV7-3,CASSLLGGGETQYF
TRBJ1-6,TRBV27,CASRGWRAHSPLHF
TRBJ2-7,TRBV20-1,CSASQVPEVLYEQYF
TRBJ2-7,TRBV29-1,CSVEQLPGQGSYEQYF